This paragraph covers one T cell receptor beta chain sequence. The antigen is not known. Splitting of CD4+ cells produced CD45RA+ naive and CD45RA-negative memory subsets. In the authors' workflow: As immunoSEQ supplied junction-only sequences (without quality scores), filtering differed. The table came from immunoSEQ multiplex PCR; TCRdb's copy has only in-frame clones and leaves some out. The D gene and trimming were derived from the DNA, and the V and J assignments and clone size from that table. The sample lists millions of clones, 90% to 95% occurring once. The data stem from a study of shared clonotypes between healthy human individuals. Study results and limitations: Non-shared clonotypes had lower generation probabilities than those shared by all four donors.

This clonotype was obtained from a man younger than 35 in good health. The source material was naive CD4+ T cells sorted from blood. Indicated subset: CD45RA+ positively selected.

The DNA of the CDR3 is TGTGCCAGCAGCTTAGCCGGGACAGTCGAAAAACTGTTTTTT. It is translated as CASSLAGTVEKLFF. The rearrangement uses TRBV7-9 and TRBJ1-4, with 7 bases identical to TRBD1. The CDR3 is 14 amino acids. Per germline, CDR1 SEHNR and CDR2 FQNEAQ (reference sequence). The J segment lost 8 bases and the V segment lost 0 bases, leaving 3 bases of the junction unmatched.